This TCR beta chain was recovered during a study of early T cells in non-severe SARS-CoV-2 infection. Unmatched junction bases numbered 7, after V lost 3 bases and J lost 3 bases. CDR1 and CDR2 from the germline V gene are LGHNA and YNFKEQ. The CDR3 length is 15 residues. TCRdb analysed the 5' RACE reads with MiXCR anew, one entry per CDR3 protein. This sample carries about 83,000 distinct CDR3 sequences, more than 9% of them seen once, and the ten largest clones take approximately 7%. This clonotype was counted a few times. Sequenced input: whole blood. The genes are TRBV4-2 and TRBJ2-7; 8 nucleotides match TRBD2. The source is an adult who was a healthcare worker with PCR-confirmed SARS-CoV-2 infection or an uninfected control (not recorded which). The CDR3, as DNA: TGTGCCAGCAGCCATCCGGGACTAGATAACTACGAGCAGTACTTC. Protein product: CASSHPGLDNYEQYF.